The 19 T cell receptor beta chains given below trace back to one sample, sequenced in a study of metastatic and nonmetastatic thyroid tumors. No patient had received any treatment before thyroid surgery. MiXCR reprocessed the PCR reads for TCRdb. The table shows fewer than 50,000 clones, with around 28% occurring only once. Sequencing was done on a sample of blood. These receptors all come from a male donor with papillary thyroid cancer or a benign thyroid nodule (not recorded which). Some clones in this sample may be carry-over from other donors' samples.

This rearrangement joins TRBV28 to TRBJ1-3; a weak D match, TRBD1 (5 bases). This CDR3 region has 15 residues. Germline values: CDR1 MDHEN, CDR2 SYDVKM. V gave up 5 bases and J gave up 5 bases, with 16 bases separating them. In DNA form, the CDR3 reads TGTGCCAGCAGTCGCTGGGGGGAAGAGCGAAACACCATATATTTT. Amino acid sequence: CASSRWGEERNTIYF.

V is TRBV20-1 and J is TRBJ2-1; D possibly corresponds to TRBD2 (5 bases). CDR1 DFQATT and CDR2 SNEGSKA come from the germline V gene (reference sequence). This CDR3 has 16 residues. The ends were cut back, 3 bases at V and 7 bases at J, with 22 bases in the middle. CDR3 nucleotide sequence: TGCAGTGCTAGTGGTTGGGCGGGCCGGGCGCGTAATGAGCAGTTCTTC. The encoded protein is CSASGWAGRARNEQFF.

This clone was seen ten or more times. This chain links TRBV5-1 with TRBJ2-5; 12 nucleotides align to TRBD2. V shed 4 bases and J 5 bases; nucleotides not matched to a gene: 9. The CDR3 loop spans 16 amino acids. Germline loops: CDR1 SGHRS, CDR2 YFSETQ. The CDR3 sequence: CASSTRLAGVAETQYF. The CDR3 DNA reads as TGCGCCAGCAGCACGCGACTAGCGGGAGTCGCGGAGACCCAGTACTTC.

This clone was counted at least ten times. The J gene is TRBJ1-4, the V gene TRBV28; D may be TRBD1 (6 bases). The CDR3 extends over 14 amino acids. The V end lost 7 bases, the J end lost 3 bases, and 12 bases lay between the germline ends. Germline V CDR1 and CDR2: MDHEN, SYDVKM. The CDR3 is CASTKGGSNEKLFF. The DNA of the CDR3 is TGTGCCAGCACCAAAGGGGGGTCTAATGAAAAACTGTTTTTT.

A note on this clone: The conserved final phenylalanine or tryptophan is absent from the CDR3, which likely points to a read error. It is unclear where the CDR3 begins or ends on the DNA, so no DNA is shown, and the CDR3 is as TCRdb lists it. The chain recombines TRBV20-1 with TRBJ1-2; TRBD1 reflects the table's D call only, with no check against the DNA. Germline V gene data show CDR1 as DFQATT and CDR2 as SNEGSKA (reference sequence). Both ends counted, the CDR3 spans 9 residues. CDR3 residues: CSASQGTRL.

There are a few counts of this clone. The V and J genes are TRBV28 and TRBJ2-7, with D perhaps given as TRBD1 or TRBD2 (6 bases each). Germline values: CDR1 MDHEN, CDR2 SYDVKM. V lost 6 bases to trimming and J lost 4 bases, with 13 bases between them. The CDR3 sequence is 13 residues long. CDR3 residues: CASRTGAEYEQYF. The CDR3 DNA sequence: TGTGCCAGCAGAACGGGGGCGGAATACGAGCAGTACTTC.

Ten or more counts support this clone. In the same sample, other DNA sequences code for this CDR3. The chain recombines TRBV20-1 with TRBJ2-3; 10 bases map to TRBD2. Trimming took 6 bases from V and 6 from J; bases not matched to a gene: 3. Germline V gene data show CDR1 as DFQATT and CDR2 as SNEGSKA (reference sequence). The CDR3 totals 12 residues. The chain's CDR3 is CSASGGADTQYF. CDR3 sequence (DNA): TGCAGTGCCAGCGGGGGGGCCGATACGCAGTATTTT.

This clone is a singleton in its sample. The chain employs TRBV20-1 and TRBJ2-5; D is perhaps TRBD2 (6 bases). The CDR3 totals 13 residues. V was cut by 4 bases and J by 7 bases, with 16 bases left in between. Germline CDR1 is DFQATT and CDR2 is SNEGSKA (reference sequence). The CDR3 region has the DNA TGCAGTGCTATAGGACTAAGACGGGGGACCCAGTACTTC. Protein sequence: CSAIGLRRGTQYF.

Comment on this clone: A single base separates this from a much larger clone, so it may be a read error. A read error is likely, as this CDR3 ends without the conserved phenylalanine or tryptophan. The V call is TRBV7-2, the J call TRBJ2-1; TRBD2 matches 8 bases. The CDR3 consists of 14 residues. The germline CDR1 and CDR2 sequences are SGHTA and FQGNSA. The V segment lost 4 bases and the J segment 6 bases; nucleotides outside the gene matches: 5. DNA of the CDR3: TGTGCCAGCAGCTACGGACTAGCATTCAATGAGCAGTTCCTC. Protein: CASSYGLAFNEQFL.

This clone has a count of ten or more. The J gene is TRBJ2-3, the V gene TRBV7-2; 8 bases line up with TRBD2. The V gene end was trimmed by 4 bases and the J gene end by 4 bases; junction bases not matched to a gene: 10. Germline values: CDR1 SGHTA, CDR2 FQGNSA. This CDR3 has 16 residues. The CDR3 region is CASSYLAGSEADTQYF. DNA of the CDR3: TGTGCCAGCAGCTACCTAGCGGGCTCGGAGGCAGATACGCAGTATTTT. The entire variable domain, with the rest obtained from reference TRBV7-2 and TRBJ2-3, is as follows: GAGVSQSPSNKVTEKGKDVELRCDPISGHTALYWYRQSLGQGLEFLIYFQGNSAPDKSGLPSDRFSAERTGGSVSTLTIQRTQQEDSAVYLCASSYLAGSEADTQYFGPGTRLTVL.

This sequence joins TRBV7-3 and TRBJ2-3, with 9 bases fitting TRBD2. In germline, CDR1 is SGHTA, CDR2 FQGTGA. The junction had 10 bases not matched to a gene; V was cut back by 2 bases and J by 4 bases. The CDR3 consists of 17 residues. The CDR3 is CASSLGTWAGGPDTQYF. CDR3 DNA sequence: TGTGCCAGCAGCTTAGGGACATGGGCGGGAGGGCCAGATACGCAGTATTTT.

This clone has at least ten counts. Other DNA sequences in this specimen translate into the identical CDR3. The chain employs TRBV15 and TRBJ2-3; the match to TRBD2 covers 10 bases. In germline, CDR1 is LNHNV, CDR2 YYDKDF (reference sequence). V lost 9 bases, J lost 4 bases, and 7 bases stayed unmatched. This CDR3 region has 14 residues. The CDR3 here is CATGAGGPSDTQYF. The CDR3 DNA is TGTGCCACTGGAGCGGGGGGGCCTTCAGATACGCAGTATTTT.

This clone occurred a few times. As DNA, the CDR3 is TGTGCCAGCAGCGCGACACGGTTAGAGGGCACTGAAGCTTTCTTT. Residues: CASSATRLEGTEAFF. The rearrangement joins TRBV28 to TRBJ1-1; no reliable D call. The ends were cut back, 6 bases at V and 4 bases at J, with 18 bases in the middle. CDR3 length equals 15 residues. CDR1 is MDHEN, CDR2 SYDVKM, per germline.

The sample holds many counts of this clone. The chain recombines TRBV20-1 with TRBJ2-5; D may be TRBD1 or TRBD2 (7 bases each). CDR3 length: 15 residues. Germline assignment: CDR1 DFQATT and CDR2 SNEGSKA (reference sequence). The ends were cut back, 2 bases at V and 0 bases at J, with 13 bases in the middle. Written as DNA, the CDR3 is TGCAGTGCTAGAAGACAGGGAGGGTACCAAGAGACCCAGTACTTC. Protein: CSARRQGGYQETQYF.

This clone showed up just a few times. The chain links TRBV19 to TRBJ1-2; possible D gene TRBD1, 5 bases. Trimming cost V 2 bases and J 5 bases, with 12 bases left between them. CDR3 length: 14 residues. CDR1 is LNHDA, CDR2 SQIVND, per germline (reference sequence). The CDR3 sequence: CASSIPGKGYGYTF. The CDR3 DNA follows: TGTGCCAGTAGTATACCAGGGAAAGGGTATGGCTACACCTTC.

This clone was seen repeatedly, ten times or more. The chain links TRBV29-1 to TRBJ1-1; D is uncertain. CDR1 is SQVTM, CDR2 ANQGSEA, per germline. V lost 7 bases and J 3 bases, leaving 15 bases between the germline ends. This CDR3 spans 13 amino acids. The CDR3 DNA reads as TGCAGCGCCCGGGCCCTCGGGGACACTGAAGCTTTCTTT. Translation: CSARALGDTEAFF.

J is TRBJ2-3 and V is TRBV7-2; TRBD1 matches 9 bases. The length of the CDR3 is 17 residues. Germline CDR1 reads SGHTA; CDR2 reads FQGNSA. The trim removed 0 bases at V and 2 bases at J, leaving 6 bases unmatched. CDR3 sequence (DNA): TGTGCCAGCAGCTTAGCAACCGGGACAGGGTCCACAGATACGCAGTATTTT. It codes for CASSLATGTGSTDTQYF.

For this clone: This could be a read error, since a much larger clone is one nucleotide away. The V gene is TRBV6-2 or TRBV6-3, the J gene TRBJ2-2; D is possibly TRBD2 (6 bases). The V end lost 2 bases, the J end lost 3 bases, and 10 bases lay between the germline ends. The CDR3 covers 15 residues. CDR1 is MNHEY, CDR2 SVGEGT, per germline. The CDR3: CASSYAGSHTGELFF. CDR3 nucleotides: TGTGCCAGCAGTTACGCGGGGTCCCACACCGGGGAGCTGTTTTTT.

This clone was recorded at least ten times. V usage is TRBV20-1 and J usage is TRBJ2-4; D could derive from TRBD1 or TRBD2 (5 bases each). Deletions cut 6 bases from V and 6 bases from J, with 18 bases between. Germline V gene sequence: CDR1 DFQATT, CDR2 SNEGSKA (reference sequence). CDR3 length equals 14 residues. As DNA, the CDR3 is TGCAGTGCGTGGGGACCGCACGACGTAAACATTCAGTACTTC. It translates to CSAWGPHDVNIQYF.